This is a list of T cell receptor beta chains from one sample in a study of T cell responses to AZD1222 COVID-19 vaccine. This table comes from immunoSEQ multiplex PCR, and its TCRdb copy is limited to in-frame clones, with some not included. Altogether about 120,000 clones are present, about 88% being singletons, with the ten largest covering 7.5% to 8%. The source material was peripheral blood, sampled on day 0 of AZD1222 vaccination. Source of these receptors: an adult in good health. Both conserved end residues are part of each CDR3. Each record gives: J gene, D gene, V gene, clone size, CDR3 protein, CDR3 DNA. A D gene is named only where the DNA matches it firmly. Rows may omit the clone size; those that give it use once, few, many or a size class.

J: TRBJ1-2; D: .; V: TRBV28; size: .; CDR3: CASSPAGGGYTF; DNA: TGTGCCAGCAGCCCCGCCGGCGGTGGCTACACCTTC
J: TRBJ1-2; D: .; V: TRBV27; size: .; CDR3: CASRLWGTENYGYTF; DNA: TGTGCCAGCAGACTTTGGGGGACCGAGAACTATGGCTACACCTTC
J: TRBJ2-3; D: TRBD2; V: TRBV15; size: .; CDR3: CATSREILAGLTDTQYF; DNA: TGTGCCACCAGCAGAGAAATACTAGCGGGACTGACAGATACGCAGTATTTT
J: TRBJ1-1; D: .; V: TRBV28; size: .; CDR3: CASWGGVMNTEAFF; DNA: TGTGCCAGCTGGGGGGGGGTAATGAACACTGAAGCTTTCTTT
J: TRBJ1-5; D: TRBD1; V: TRBV7-8; size: once; CDR3: CASSLRGQGRQPQHF; DNA: TGTGCCAGCAGCTTAAGGGGACAGGGACGTCAGCCCCAGCATTTT
J: TRBJ1-2; D: .; V: TRBV6-5; size: .; CDR3: CASSIREGYGYTF; DNA: TGTGCCAGCAGCATAAGGGAGGGCTATGGCTACACCTTC
J: TRBJ2-1; D: TRBD2; V: TRBV7-9; size: .; CDR3: CASSPGLERAWNEQFF; DNA: TGTGCCAGCAGCCCGGGACTAGAAAGGGCCTGGAATGAGCAGTTCTTC
J: TRBJ1-6; D: .; V: TRBV5-5; size: .; CDR3: CASSLGGNNSPLHF; DNA: TGTGCCAGCAGCTTGGGTGGGAATAATTCACCCCTCCACTTT
J: TRBJ2-5; D: .; V: TRBV29-1; size: .; CDR3: CSDLQGRETQYF; DNA: TGCAGCGACTTACAGGGTCGCGAGACCCAGTACTTC
J: TRBJ2-1; D: .; V: TRBV12-5; size: .; CDR3: CASGLPDQEQFF; DNA: TGTGCTAGTGGTTTGCCCGACCAAGAGCAGTTCTTC
J: TRBJ2-5; D: TRBD1; V: TRBV27; size: .; CDR3: CASSFLPPDRGQETQYF; DNA: TGTGCCAGCAGCTTTCTACCCCCGGACAGGGGGCAAGAGACCCAGTACTTC
J: TRBJ1-1; D: .; V: TRBV29-1; size: .; CDR3: CSAELRGIEAFF; DNA: TGCAGCGCCGAATTGCGGGGTATTGAAGCTTTCTTT
J: TRBJ2-7; D: .; V: TRBV2; size: .; CDR3: CASDPKGTGYEQYF; DNA: TGTGCCAGCGATCCCAAGGGGACGGGTTACGAGCAGTACTTC
J: TRBJ2-2; D: .; V: TRBV2; size: .; CDR3: CASLGAAEEREDTGELFF; DNA: TGTGCCAGCTTGGGGGCGGCAGAGGAGCGGGAAGACACCGGGGAGCTGTTTTTT
J: TRBJ2-5; D: .; V: TRBV9; size: medium-sized; CDR3: CASSVGGTTAQETQYF; DNA: TGTGCCAGCAGCGTAGGGGGGACAACGGCACAAGAGACCCAGTACTTC
J: TRBJ2-6; D: TRBD1; V: TRBV11-1; size: .; CDR3: CASSFGTASGANVLTF; DNA: TGTGCCAGCAGCTTCGGGACAGCCTCCGGGGCCAACGTCCTGACTTTC
J: TRBJ2-2; D: TRBD2; V: TRBV11-2; size: .; CDR3: CASRRLAGGRSGELFF; DNA: TGTGCCAGCAGGAGACTAGCGGGAGGGCGGTCCGGGGAGCTGTTTTTT
J: TRBJ1-6; D: .; V: TRBV19; size: .; CDR3: CASSTPLADHNSPLHF; DNA: TGTGCCAGTAGTACCCCATTAGCTGACCATAATTCACCCCTCCACTTT
J: TRBJ2-1; D: .; V: TRBV28; size: .; CDR3: CASSRTYSYNEQFF; DNA: TGTGCCAGCAGTAGGACATACTCCTACAATGAGCAGTTCTTC
J: TRBJ2-1; D: .; V: TRBV12-3/TRBV12-4; size: .; CDR3: CASSFGVDNEQFF; DNA: TGTGCCAGCAGTTTTGGGGTGGACAATGAGCAGTTCTTC
J: TRBJ1-1; D: .; V: TRBV19; size: .; CDR3: CASSPRSRGTEAFF; DNA: TGTGCCAGTAGTCCCCGATCAAGGGGCACTGAAGCTTTCTTT
J: TRBJ1-5; D: .; V: TRBV28; size: .; CDR3: CASSSYQPQHF; DNA: TGTGCCAGCAGTTCGTATCAGCCCCAGCATTTT
J: TRBJ1-2; D: .; V: TRBV27; size: .; CDR3: CASSPPGSNYGYTF; DNA: TGTGCCAGCAGTCCCCCGGGTTCTAACTATGGCTACACCTTC
J: TRBJ1-3; D: .; V: TRBV6-5; size: few; CDR3: CASHPRQTGNTIYF; DNA: TGTGCCAGTCACCCTCGACAGACTGGAAACACCATATATTTT
J: TRBJ1-4; D: .; V: TRBV5-6; size: few; CDR3: CASSSPNEKLFF; DNA: TGTGCCAGCAGCAGCCCTAATGAAAAACTGTTTTTT
J: TRBJ2-7; D: TRBD2; V: TRBV27; size: .; CDR3: CASSRPRLAGGGTSGEQYF; DNA: TGTGCCAGCAGTCGACCCCGACTAGCGGGAGGGGGTACGTCGGGGGAGCAGTACTTC
J: TRBJ1-6; D: .; V: TRBV28; size: .; CDR3: CASSLGQVGNSPLHF; DNA: TGTGCCAGCAGTTTAGGTCAGGTCGGGAATTCACCCCTCCACTTT
J: TRBJ2-7; D: TRBD2; V: TRBV28; size: .; CDR3: CASSSPRLAAYEQYF; DNA: TGTGCCAGCAGTTCCCCTAGACTAGCGGCCTACGAGCAGTACTTC
J: TRBJ1-2; D: .; V: TRBV15; size: .; CDR3: CATSRDRINYGYTF; DNA: TGTGCCACCAGCAGAGATCGGATAAACTATGGCTACACCTTC
J: TRBJ2-7; D: .; V: TRBV5-1; size: .; CDR3: CASSLGNRDEQYF; DNA: TGCGCCAGCAGCTTGGGGAACAGGGACGAGCAGTACTTC
J: TRBJ2-7; D: .; V: TRBV19; size: once; CDR3: CASSPGHLLDEQYF; DNA: TGTGCCAGTAGTCCGGGACACCTCCTTGACGAGCAGTACTTC
J: TRBJ2-3; D: TRBD2; V: TRBV4-2; size: .; CDR3: CASSLSGTGGSTDTQYF; DNA: TGTGCCAGCAGCCTGTCCGGTACGGGAGGTAGTACAGATACGCAGTATTTT
J: TRBJ2-7; D: .; V: TRBV5-6; size: .; CDR3: CASSPAISYEQYF; DNA: TGTGCCAGCAGCCCGGCCATCTCCTACGAGCAGTACTTC
J: TRBJ1-1; D: .; V: TRBV6-1; size: .; CDR3: CASTIRGGAEAFF; DNA: TGTGCCAGCACCATTCGGGGGGGGGCTGAAGCTTTCTTT
J: TRBJ1-6; D: .; V: TRBV27; size: .; CDR3: CASSLKGRGSPLHF; DNA: TGTGCCAGCAGTTTAAAGGGACGGGGTTCACCCCTCCACTTT
J: TRBJ1-5; D: TRBD1; V: TRBV4-2; size: .; CDR3: CASSQGTGANQPQHF; DNA: TGTGCCAGCAGCCAAGGGACAGGCGCCAATCAGCCCCAGCATTTT
J: TRBJ2-1; D: TRBD2; V: TRBV27; size: .; CDR3: CASSQREYYNEQFF; DNA: TGTGCCAGCAGTCAGCGGGAGTACTACAATGAGCAGTTCTTC
J: TRBJ2-2; D: TRBD1; V: TRBV18; size: .; CDR3: CASSPLSTGDHGELFF; DNA: TGTGCCAGCTCACCTCTAAGCACAGGGGACCACGGGGAGCTGTTTTTT
J: TRBJ1-2; D: .; V: TRBV5-4; size: .; CDR3: CASSLAGIQGQGYTF; DNA: TGTGCCAGCAGCTTGGCCGGTATACAGGGCCAGGGCTACACCTTC
J: TRBJ1-2; D: .; V: TRBV6-5; size: .; CDR3: CASSRTELPYGYTF; DNA: TGTGCCAGCAGCCGGACGGAGCTACCCTATGGCTACACCTTC
J: TRBJ1-6; D: TRBD1; V: TRBV28; size: .; CDR3: CASSLRWDSLYNSPLHF; DNA: TGTGCCAGCAGTTTGAGGTGGGACAGCCTCTATAATTCACCCCTCCACTTT
J: TRBJ1-2; D: TRBD1; V: TRBV27; size: .; CDR3: CASRRDRDRTGYGYTF; DNA: TGTGCCAGCAGACGGGACAGGGATCGGACTGGCTATGGCTACACCTTC
J: TRBJ2-7; D: .; V: TRBV7-2; size: .; CDR3: CASSLRGSYEQYF; DNA: TGTGCCAGCAGCTTAAGGGGGTCCTACGAGCAGTACTTC
J: TRBJ2-1; D: TRBD2; V: TRBV5-1; size: .; CDR3: CASSGHSGRPSSYNEQFF; DNA: TGCGCCAGCAGCGGGCATAGCGGGAGGCCGAGCTCCTACAATGAGCAGTTCTTC
J: TRBJ2-3; D: .; V: TRBV18; size: .; CDR3: CASSPPSTSTQYF; DNA: TGTGCCAGCTCACCACCCAGTACGTCTACGCAGTATTTT
J: TRBJ2-1; D: TRBD2; V: TRBV24-1; size: .; CDR3: CATSDRSGRALNEQFF; DNA: TGTGCCACCAGTGACCGTAGCGGGAGGGCCTTGAATGAGCAGTTCTTC
J: TRBJ1-5; D: .; V: TRBV28; size: .; CDR3: CASSHGGPSEGPQHF; DNA: TGTGCCAGCAGCCATGGGGGACCCTCGGAAGGGCCCCAGCATTTT
J: TRBJ2-1; D: .; V: TRBV19; size: .; CDR3: CASSSGTNEQFF; DNA: TGTGCCAGTAGTAGCGGGACCAATGAGCAGTTCTTC
J: TRBJ1-1; D: .; V: TRBV28; size: .; CDR3: CASNSVNTEAFF; DNA: TGTGCCAGCAACTCAGTGAACACTGAAGCTTTCTTT
J: TRBJ1-4; D: TRBD1; V: TRBV25-1; size: .; CDR3: CASSESYRGDEKLFF; DNA: TGTGCCAGCAGTGAATCATACAGGGGAGATGAAAAACTGTTTTTT
J: TRBJ1-2; D: .; V: TRBV12-3/TRBV12-4; size: once; CDR3: CASSLTPHYGYTF; DNA: TGTGCCAGCAGTCTGACTCCCCACTATGGCTACACCTTC
J: TRBJ2-2; D: .; V: TRBV6-1; size: .; CDR3: CASSEEGTGELFF; DNA: TGTGCCAGCAGTGAAGAAGGAACCGGGGAGCTGTTTTTT
J: TRBJ2-5; D: TRBD2; V: TRBV7-2; size: .; CDR3: CASSLAESSGGKETQYF; DNA: TGTGCCAGCAGCTTAGCGGAGTCTAGCGGGGGAAAAGAGACCCAGTACTTC
J: TRBJ1-2; D: .; V: TRBV28; size: .; CDR3: CASQTGLNYGYTF; DNA: TGTGCCAGTCAGACAGGTCTCAACTATGGCTACACCTTC
J: TRBJ1-5; D: .; V: TRBV5-4; size: .; CDR3: CASSSMGENQPQHF; DNA: TGTGCCAGCAGCTCCATGGGGGAAAATCAGCCCCAGCATTTT
J: TRBJ1-1; D: .; V: TRBV6-5; size: few; CDR3: CASSPDKNTEAFF; DNA: TGTGCCAGCAGCCCGGACAAGAACACTGAAGCTTTCTTT
J: TRBJ1-1; D: .; V: TRBV18; size: .; CDR3: CASSPGSAMNTEAFF; DNA: TGTGCCAGCTCACCAGGGAGCGCCATGAACACTGAAGCTTTCTTT
J: TRBJ2-5; D: .; V: TRBV5-4; size: .; CDR3: CASSLARGRAGETQYF; DNA: TGTGCCAGCAGCTTGGCCCGGGGGCGGGCGGGGGAGACCCAGTACTTC